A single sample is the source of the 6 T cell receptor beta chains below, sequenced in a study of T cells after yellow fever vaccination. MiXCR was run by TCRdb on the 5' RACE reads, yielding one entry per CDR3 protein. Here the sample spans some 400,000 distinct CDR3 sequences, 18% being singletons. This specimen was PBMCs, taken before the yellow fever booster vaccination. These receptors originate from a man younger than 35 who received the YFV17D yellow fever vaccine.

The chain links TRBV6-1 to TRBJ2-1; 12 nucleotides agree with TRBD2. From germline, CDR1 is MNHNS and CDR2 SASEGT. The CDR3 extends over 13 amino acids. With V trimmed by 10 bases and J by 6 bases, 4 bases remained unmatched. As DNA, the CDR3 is TGTGCCACCCAACTAGCGGGGGGCAATGAGCAGTTCTTC. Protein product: CATQLAGGNEQFF.

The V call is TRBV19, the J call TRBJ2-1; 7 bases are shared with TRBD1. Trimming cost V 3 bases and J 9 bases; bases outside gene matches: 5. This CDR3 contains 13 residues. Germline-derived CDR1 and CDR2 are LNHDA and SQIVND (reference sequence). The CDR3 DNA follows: TGTGCCAGTAGTATCCTGCCAGGGGGTGAGCAGTTCTTC. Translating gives CASSILPGGEQFF.

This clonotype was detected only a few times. DNA of the CDR3: TGCGCCAGCAGCCAAGATGTAGGGGGGGCGAGGCAGCCCCAGCATTTT. It encodes CASSQDVGGARQPQHF. V usage is TRBV4-3 and J usage is TRBJ1-5, with D possibly being TRBD1 (6 bases). V lost 0 bases and J lost 7, with 16 bases in between. Germline-derived CDR1 and CDR2 are LGHNA and YSLEER. The length of the CDR3 is 16 residues.

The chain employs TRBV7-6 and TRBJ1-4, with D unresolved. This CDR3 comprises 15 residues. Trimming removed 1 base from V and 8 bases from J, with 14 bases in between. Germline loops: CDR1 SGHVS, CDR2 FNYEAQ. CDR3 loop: CASSLVKGGKEKLFF. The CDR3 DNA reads TGTGCCAGCAGCTTAGTCAAGGGAGGTAAAGAAAAACTGTTTTTT.

In DNA form, the CDR3 reads TGTGCCAGCAGCCAAGCAGGGGGGGGCTCGATGGAGACCCAGTACTTC. Protein: CASSQAGGGSMETQYF. The chain has TRBV12-3 or TRBV12-4 and TRBJ2-5, with D tentatively TRBD1 or TRBD2 (7 bases each). V dropped 6 bases and J dropped 5 bases, with 22 bases sitting between them. The CDR3 is made up of 16 amino acids.

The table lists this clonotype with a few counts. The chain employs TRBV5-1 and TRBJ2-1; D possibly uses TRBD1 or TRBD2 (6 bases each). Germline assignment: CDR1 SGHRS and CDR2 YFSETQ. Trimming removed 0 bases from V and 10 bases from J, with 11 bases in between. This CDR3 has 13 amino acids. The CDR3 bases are TGCGCCAGCAGCTTGGGGGGGGCCCCGGAGCAGTTCTTC. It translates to CASSLGGAPEQFF.